Listed below are T cell receptor beta chains from one sample, sequenced in a study of control samples from healthy donors and cancer patients. TCRdb keeps only in-frame clones here, not all; method: immunoSEQ multiplex PCR. This sample carries more than 85,000 clones, around 84% of them seen once, and the ten largest clones take 38%. Sample: PBMCs. All receptors come from a man in his 70s with lung cancer. Each CDR3 is given without its conserved first and last residue. D genes are given only for firm matches.

j_call | d_call | v_call | cdr3_aa
TRBJ1-3 | - | TRBV19 | ASSIAGSGNTIY
TRBJ2-5 | TRBD2 | TRBV2 | ASSAIGTSGGKTQY
TRBJ2-1 | - | TRBV10-3 | AISGQYNEQF
TRBJ2-1 | TRBD1 | TRBV7-2 | ASSPGQGFYNEQF
TRBJ2-4 | TRBD1 | TRBV28 | ASSPQGQGKNIQY
TRBJ1-2 | TRBD1 | TRBV7-2 | ASSSPNRGSYT
TRBJ2-6 | - | TRBV15 | ATSRSLAGANVLT
TRBJ2-3 | TRBD2 | TRBV6-2/TRBV6-3 | ASSDPKRGGLTDTQY
TRBJ1-3 | TRBD1 | TRBV28 | ASRDRGKSGNTIY
TRBJ2-3 | TRBD2 | TRBV7-6 | ASSFTPAGSLKITDTQY
TRBJ2-1 | - | TRBV7-3 | ASSFGTLNEQF
TRBJ2-5 | - | TRBV18 | ASSPSTSRAETQY
TRBJ1-1 | - | TRBV27 | ASNPNRGDTEAF
TRBJ1-4 | TRBD1 | TRBV6-5 | ASRTGRYGNEKLF
TRBJ1-1 | - | TRBV5-1 | ASSLTQGNTEAF